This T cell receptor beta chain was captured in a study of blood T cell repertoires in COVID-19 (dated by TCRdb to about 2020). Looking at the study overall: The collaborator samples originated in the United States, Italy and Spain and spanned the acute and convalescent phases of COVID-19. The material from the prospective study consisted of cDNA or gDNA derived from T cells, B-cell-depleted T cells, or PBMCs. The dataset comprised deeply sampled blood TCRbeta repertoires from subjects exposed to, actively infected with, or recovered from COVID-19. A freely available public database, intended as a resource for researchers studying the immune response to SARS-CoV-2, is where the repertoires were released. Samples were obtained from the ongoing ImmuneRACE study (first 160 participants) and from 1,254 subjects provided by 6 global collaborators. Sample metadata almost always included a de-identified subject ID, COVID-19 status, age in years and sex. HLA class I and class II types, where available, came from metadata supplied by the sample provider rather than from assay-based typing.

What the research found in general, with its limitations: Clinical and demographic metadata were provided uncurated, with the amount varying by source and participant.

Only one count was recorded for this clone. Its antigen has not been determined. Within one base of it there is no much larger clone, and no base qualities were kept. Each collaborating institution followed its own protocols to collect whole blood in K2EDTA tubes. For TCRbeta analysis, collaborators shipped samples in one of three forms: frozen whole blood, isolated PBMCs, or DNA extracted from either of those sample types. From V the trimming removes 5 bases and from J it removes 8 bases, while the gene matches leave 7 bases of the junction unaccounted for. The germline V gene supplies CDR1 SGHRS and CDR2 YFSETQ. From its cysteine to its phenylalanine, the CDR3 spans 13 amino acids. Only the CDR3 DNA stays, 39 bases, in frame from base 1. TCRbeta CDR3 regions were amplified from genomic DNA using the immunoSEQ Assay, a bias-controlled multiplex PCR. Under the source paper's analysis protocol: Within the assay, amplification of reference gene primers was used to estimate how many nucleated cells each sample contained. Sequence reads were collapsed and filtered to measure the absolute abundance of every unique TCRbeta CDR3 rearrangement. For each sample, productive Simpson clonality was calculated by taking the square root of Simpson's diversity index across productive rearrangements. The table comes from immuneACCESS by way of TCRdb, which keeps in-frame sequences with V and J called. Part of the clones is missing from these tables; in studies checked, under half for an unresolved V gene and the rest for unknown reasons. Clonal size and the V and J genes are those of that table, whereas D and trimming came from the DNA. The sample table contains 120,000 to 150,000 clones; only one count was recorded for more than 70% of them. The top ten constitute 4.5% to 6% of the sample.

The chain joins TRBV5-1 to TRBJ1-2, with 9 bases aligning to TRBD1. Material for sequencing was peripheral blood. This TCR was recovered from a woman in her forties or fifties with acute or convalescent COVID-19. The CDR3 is CASSPGQGRGYTF. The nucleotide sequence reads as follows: TGCGCCAGCAGTCCCGGACAGGGGAGGGGCTACACCTTC.